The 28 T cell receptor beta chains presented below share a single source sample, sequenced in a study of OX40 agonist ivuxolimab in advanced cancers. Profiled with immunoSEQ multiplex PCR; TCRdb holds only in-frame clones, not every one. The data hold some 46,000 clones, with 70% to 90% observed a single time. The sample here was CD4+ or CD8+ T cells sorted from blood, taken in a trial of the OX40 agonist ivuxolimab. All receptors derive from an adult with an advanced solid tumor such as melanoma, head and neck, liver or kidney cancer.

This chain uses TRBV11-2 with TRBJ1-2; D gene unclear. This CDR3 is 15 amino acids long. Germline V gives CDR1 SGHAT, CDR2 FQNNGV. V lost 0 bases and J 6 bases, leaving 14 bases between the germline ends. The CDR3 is CASSLDEIPMDGYTF. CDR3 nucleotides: TGTGCCAGCAGCTTAGACGAGATTCCGATGGATGGCTACACCTTC.

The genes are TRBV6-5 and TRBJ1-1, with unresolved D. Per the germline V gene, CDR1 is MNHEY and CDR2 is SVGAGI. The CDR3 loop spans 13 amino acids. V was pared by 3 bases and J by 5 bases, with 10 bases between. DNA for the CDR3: TGTGCCAGCAGTTATGGCGGGAGGACTGAAGCTTTCTTT. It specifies CASSYGGRTEAFF.

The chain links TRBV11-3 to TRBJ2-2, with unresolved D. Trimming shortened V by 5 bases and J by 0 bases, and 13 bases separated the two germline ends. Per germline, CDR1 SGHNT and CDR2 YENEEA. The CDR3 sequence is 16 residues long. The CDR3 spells CASSPRTDSNTGELFF. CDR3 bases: TGTGCCAGCAGCCCGCGGACGGATTCGAACACCGGGGAGCTGTTTTTT.

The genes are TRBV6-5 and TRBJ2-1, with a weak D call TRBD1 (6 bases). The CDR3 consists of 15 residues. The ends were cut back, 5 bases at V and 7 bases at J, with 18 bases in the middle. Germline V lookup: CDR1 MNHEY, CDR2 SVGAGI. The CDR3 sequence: CASSTGTGFSNEQFF. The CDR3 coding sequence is TGTGCCAGCAGTACCGGTACAGGGTTCTCAAATGAGCAGTTCTTC.

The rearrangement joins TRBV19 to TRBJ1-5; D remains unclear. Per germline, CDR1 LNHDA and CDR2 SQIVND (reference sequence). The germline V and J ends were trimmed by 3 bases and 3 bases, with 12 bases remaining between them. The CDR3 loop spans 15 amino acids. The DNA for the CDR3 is TGTGCCAGTAGTATTAACGGGGATCACAATCAGCCCCAGCATTTT. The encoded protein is CASSINGDHNQPQHF.

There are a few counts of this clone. This chain's CDR3 is CAWERSDTQYF. The CDR3 DNA follows: TGTGCCTGGGAGAGATCAGATACGCAGTATTTT. The chain has TRBV30 and TRBJ2-3; D remains unclear. The germline V and J ends were trimmed by 5 bases and 4 bases, with 7 bases remaining between them. Germline assignment: CDR1 GTSNPN and CDR2 SVGIG (reference sequence). The CDR3 has 11 residues.

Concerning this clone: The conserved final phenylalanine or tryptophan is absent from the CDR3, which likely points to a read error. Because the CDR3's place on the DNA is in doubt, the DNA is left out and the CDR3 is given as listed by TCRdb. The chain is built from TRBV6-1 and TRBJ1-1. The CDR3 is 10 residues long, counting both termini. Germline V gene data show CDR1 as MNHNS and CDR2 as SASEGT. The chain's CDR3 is CASSEDSGII.

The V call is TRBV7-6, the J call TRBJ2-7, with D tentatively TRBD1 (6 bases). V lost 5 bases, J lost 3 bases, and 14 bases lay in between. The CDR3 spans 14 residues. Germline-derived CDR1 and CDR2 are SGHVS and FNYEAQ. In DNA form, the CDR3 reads TGTGCCAGCAGCCCGTTGACAGGCAACTACGAGCAGTACTTC. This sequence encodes CASSPLTGNYEQYF.

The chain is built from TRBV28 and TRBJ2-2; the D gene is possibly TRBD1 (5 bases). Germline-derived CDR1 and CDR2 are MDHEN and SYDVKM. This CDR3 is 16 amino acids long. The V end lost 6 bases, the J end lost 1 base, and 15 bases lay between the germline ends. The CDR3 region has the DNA TGTGCCAGCAGCCTTACGTACACAGGGAACACCGGGGAGCTGTTTTTT. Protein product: CASSLTYTGNTGELFF.

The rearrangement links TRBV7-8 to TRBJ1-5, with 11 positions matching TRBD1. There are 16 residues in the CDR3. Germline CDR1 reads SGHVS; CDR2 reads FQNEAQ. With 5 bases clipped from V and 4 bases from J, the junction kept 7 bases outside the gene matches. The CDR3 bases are TGTGCCAGCAGCCGGGAAGGGACAGGGGGAAATCAGCCCCAGCATTTT. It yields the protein CASSREGTGGNQPQHF.

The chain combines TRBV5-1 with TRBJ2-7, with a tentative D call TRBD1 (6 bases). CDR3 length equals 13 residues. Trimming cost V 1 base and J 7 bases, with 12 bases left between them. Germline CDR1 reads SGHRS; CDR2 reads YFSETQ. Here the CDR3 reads CASSLLGAEEQYV. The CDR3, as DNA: TGCGCCAGCAGCTTGTTGGGGGCCGAAGAGCAGTACGTC.

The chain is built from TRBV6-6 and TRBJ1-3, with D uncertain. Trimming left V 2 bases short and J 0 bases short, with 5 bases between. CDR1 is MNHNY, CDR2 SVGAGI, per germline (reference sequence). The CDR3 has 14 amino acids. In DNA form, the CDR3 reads TGTGCCAGCAGTTACACAGTCTCTGGAAACACCATATATTTT. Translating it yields CASSYTVSGNTIYF.

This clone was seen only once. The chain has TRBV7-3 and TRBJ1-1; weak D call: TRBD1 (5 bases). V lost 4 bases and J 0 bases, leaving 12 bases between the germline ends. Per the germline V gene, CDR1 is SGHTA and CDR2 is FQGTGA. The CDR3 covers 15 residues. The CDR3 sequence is CASSSLQEVNTEAFF. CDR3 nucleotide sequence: TGTGCCAGCAGCTCCCTACAGGAGGTGAACACTGAAGCTTTCTTT.

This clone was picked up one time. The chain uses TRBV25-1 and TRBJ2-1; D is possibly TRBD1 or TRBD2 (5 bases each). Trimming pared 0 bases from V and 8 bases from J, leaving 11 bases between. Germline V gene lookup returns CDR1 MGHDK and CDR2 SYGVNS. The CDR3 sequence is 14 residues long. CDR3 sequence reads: CASSEYRVGDEQFF. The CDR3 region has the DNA TGTGCCAGCAGTGAATACAGGGTGGGGGATGAGCAGTTCTTC.

The CDR3 bases are TGTGCCAGCACCCCCGGGGCAGGGGCGCTTATGAACACTGAAGCTTTCTTT. It is translated as CASTPGAGALMNTEAFF. The rearrangement links TRBV27 to TRBJ1-1, with D perhaps TRBD1 (6 bases). Trimming pared 7 bases from V and 0 bases from J, leaving 21 bases between. Germline V CDR1 and CDR2: MNHEY, SMNVEV (reference sequence). This CDR3 is 17 amino acids long.

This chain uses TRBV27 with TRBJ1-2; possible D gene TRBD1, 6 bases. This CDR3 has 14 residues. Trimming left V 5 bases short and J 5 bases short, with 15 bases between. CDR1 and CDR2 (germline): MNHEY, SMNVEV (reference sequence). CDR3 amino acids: CASSPGGGGYGYTF. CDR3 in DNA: TGTGCCAGCAGTCCGGGAGGGGGTGGGTATGGCTACACCTTC.

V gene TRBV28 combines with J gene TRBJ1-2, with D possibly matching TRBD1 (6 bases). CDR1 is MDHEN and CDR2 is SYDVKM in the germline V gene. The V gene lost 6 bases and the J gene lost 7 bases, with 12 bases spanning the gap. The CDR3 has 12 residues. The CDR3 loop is CASSSGQSGYTF. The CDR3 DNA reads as TGTGCCAGCAGCTCCGGACAGTCTGGCTACACCTTC.

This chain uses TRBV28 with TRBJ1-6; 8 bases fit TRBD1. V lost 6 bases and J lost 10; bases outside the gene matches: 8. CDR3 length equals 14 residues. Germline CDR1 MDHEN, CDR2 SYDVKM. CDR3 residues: CASSPDRVLSPLHF. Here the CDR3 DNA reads TGTGCCAGCAGCCCGGACAGGGTCCTGTCACCCCTCCACTTT.

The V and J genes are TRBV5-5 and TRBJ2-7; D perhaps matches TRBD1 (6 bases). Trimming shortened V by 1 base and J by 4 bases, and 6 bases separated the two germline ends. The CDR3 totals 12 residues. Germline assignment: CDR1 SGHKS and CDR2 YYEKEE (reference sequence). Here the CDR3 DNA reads TGTGCCAGCAGCTTGACAGGGTACGAGCAGTACTTC. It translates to CASSLTGYEQYF. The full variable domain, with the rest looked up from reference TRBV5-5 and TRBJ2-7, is DAGVTQSPTHLIKTRGQQVTLRCSPISGHKSVSWYQQVLGQGPQFIFQYYEKEERGRGNFPDRFSARQFPNYSSELNVNALLLGDSALYLCASSLTGYEQYFGPGTRLTVT.

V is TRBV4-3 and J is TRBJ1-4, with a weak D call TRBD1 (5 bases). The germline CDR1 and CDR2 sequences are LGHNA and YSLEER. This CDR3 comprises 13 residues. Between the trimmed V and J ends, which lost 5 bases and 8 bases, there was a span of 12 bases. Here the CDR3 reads CASSILGGEKLFF. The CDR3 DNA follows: TGCGCCAGCAGCATCCTGGGGGGGGAAAAACTGTTTTTT.

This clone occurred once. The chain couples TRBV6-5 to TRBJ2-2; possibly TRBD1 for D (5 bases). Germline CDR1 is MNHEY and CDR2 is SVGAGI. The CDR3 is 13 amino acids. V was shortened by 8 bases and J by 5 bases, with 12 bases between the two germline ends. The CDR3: CASSRVKTGELFF. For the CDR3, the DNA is TGTGCCAGCTCCAGGGTCAAAACCGGGGAGCTGTTTTTT.

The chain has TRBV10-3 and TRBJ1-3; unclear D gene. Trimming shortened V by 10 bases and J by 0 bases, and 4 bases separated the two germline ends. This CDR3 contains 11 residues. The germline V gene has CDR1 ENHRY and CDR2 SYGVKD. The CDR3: CATSSGNTIYF. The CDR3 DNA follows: TGTGCCACAAGCTCTGGAAACACCATATATTTT.

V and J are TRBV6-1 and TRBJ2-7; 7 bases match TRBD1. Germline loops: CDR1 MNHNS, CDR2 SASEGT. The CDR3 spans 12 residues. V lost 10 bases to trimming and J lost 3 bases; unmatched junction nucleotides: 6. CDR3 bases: TGTGCCACCGGGACAGAAAACTACGAGCAGTACGTC. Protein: CATGTENYEQYV.

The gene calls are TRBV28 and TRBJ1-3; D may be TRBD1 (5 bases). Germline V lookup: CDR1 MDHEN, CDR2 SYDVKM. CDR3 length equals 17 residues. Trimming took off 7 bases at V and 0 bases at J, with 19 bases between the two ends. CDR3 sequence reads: CASTTLYDSSSGNTIYF. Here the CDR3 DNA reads TGTGCCAGCACGACGCTTTATGACAGCAGCTCTGGAAACACCATATATTTT.

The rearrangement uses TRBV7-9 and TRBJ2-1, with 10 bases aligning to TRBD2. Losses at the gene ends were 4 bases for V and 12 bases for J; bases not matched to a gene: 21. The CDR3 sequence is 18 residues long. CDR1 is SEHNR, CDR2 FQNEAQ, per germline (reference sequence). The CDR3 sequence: CASSSPDLAGVRFIGQFF. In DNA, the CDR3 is TGTGCCAGCAGCTCCCCCGATCTAGCGGGGGTTAGGTTTATTGGGCAGTTCTTC.

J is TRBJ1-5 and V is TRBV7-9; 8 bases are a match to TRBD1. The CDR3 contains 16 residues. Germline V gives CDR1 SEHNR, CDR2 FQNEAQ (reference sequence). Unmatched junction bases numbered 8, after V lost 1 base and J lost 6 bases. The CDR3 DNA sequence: TGTGCCAGCAGCTTAGTAGGACAGGGCGCTGGTCAGCCCCAGCATTTT. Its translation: CASSLVGQGAGQPQHF.

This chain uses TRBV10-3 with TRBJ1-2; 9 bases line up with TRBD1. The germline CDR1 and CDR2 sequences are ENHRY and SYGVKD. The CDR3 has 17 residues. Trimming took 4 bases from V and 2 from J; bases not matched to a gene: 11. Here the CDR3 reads CAISGPGTGSTNYGYTF. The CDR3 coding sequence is TGTGCCATCAGTGGCCCCGGGACAGGGAGTACCAACTATGGCTACACCTTC.

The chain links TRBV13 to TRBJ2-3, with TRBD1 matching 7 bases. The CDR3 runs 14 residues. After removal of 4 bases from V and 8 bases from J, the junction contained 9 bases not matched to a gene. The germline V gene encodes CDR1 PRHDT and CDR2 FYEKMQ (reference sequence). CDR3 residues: CASSSWTGPGTQYF. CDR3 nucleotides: TGTGCCAGCAGCTCCTGGACAGGACCGGGTACGCAGTATTTT.